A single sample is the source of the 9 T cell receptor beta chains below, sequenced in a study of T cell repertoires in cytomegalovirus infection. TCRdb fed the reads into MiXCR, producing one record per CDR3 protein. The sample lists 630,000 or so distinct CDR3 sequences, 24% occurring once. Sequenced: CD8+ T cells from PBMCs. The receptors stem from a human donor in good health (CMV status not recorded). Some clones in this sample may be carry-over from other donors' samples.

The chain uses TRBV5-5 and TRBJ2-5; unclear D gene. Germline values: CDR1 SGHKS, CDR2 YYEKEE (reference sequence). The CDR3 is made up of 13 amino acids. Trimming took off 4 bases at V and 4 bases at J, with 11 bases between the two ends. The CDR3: CASSAGAPETQYF. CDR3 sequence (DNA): TGTGCCAGCAGCGCCGGAGCGCCAGAGACCCAGTACTTC.

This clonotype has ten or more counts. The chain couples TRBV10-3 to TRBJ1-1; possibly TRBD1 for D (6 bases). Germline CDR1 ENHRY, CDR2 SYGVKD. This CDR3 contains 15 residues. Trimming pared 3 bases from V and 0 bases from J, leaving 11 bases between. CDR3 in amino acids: CAISDQDSMNTEAFF. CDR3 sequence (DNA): TGTGCCATCAGTGACCAGGACAGCATGAACACTGAAGCTTTCTTT.

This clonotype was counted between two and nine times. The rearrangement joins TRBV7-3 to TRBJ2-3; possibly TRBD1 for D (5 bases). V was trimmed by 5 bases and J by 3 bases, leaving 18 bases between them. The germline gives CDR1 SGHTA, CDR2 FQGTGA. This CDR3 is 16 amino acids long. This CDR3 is CASSIRGRAATDTQYF. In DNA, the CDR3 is TGTGCCAGCAGCATAAGGGGTCGGGCCGCAACAGATACGCAGTATTTT.

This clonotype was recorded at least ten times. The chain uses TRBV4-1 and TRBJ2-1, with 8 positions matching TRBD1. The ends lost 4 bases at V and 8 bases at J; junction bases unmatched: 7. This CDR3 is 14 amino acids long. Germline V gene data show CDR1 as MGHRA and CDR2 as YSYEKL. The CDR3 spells CASSRQPTGDEQFF. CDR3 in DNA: TGCGCCAGCAGCCGACAACCGACAGGGGATGAGCAGTTCTTC.

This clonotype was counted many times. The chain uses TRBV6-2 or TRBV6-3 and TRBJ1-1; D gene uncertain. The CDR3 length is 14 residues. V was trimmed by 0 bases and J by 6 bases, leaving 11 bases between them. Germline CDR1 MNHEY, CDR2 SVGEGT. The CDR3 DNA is TGTGCCAGCAGTTACTCAGAGGTCTACCCTGAAGCTTTCTTT. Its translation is CASSYSEVYPEAFF.

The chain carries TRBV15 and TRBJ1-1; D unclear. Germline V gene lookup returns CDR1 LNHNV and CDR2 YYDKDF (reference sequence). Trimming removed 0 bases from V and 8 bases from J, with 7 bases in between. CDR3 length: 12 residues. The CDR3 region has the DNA TGTGCCACCAGCAGAGATTTCGTCGAAGCTTTCTTT. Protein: CATSRDFVEAFF. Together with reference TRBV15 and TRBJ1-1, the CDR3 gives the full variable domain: DAMVIQNPRYQVTQFGKPVTLSCSQTLNHNVMYWYQQKSSQAPKLLFHYYDKDFNNEADTPDNFQSRRPNTSFCFLDIRSPGLGDTAMYLCATSRDFVEAFFGQGTRLTVV.

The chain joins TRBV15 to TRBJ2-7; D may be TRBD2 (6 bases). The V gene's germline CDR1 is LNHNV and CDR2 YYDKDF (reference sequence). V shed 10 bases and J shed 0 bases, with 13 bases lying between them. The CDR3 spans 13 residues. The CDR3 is CAREAGSSYEQYF. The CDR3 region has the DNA TGTGCCAGGGAGGCGGGATCCTCCTACGAGCAGTACTTC.

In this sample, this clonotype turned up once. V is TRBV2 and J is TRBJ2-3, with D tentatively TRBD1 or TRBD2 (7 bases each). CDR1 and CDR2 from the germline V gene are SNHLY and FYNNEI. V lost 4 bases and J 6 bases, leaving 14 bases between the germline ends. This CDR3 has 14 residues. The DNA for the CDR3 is TGTGCCAGCAGTGTTGCAGGGGGGGACGATACGCAGTATTTT. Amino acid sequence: CASSVAGGDDTQYF.

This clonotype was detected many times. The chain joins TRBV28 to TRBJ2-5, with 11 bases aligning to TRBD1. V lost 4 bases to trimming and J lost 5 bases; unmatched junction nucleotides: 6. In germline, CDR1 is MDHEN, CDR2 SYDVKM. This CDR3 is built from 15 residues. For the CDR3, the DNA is TGTGCCAGCAGTTCCGGACAGGGGGCTGGGGAGACCCAGTACTTC. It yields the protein CASSSGQGAGETQYF.